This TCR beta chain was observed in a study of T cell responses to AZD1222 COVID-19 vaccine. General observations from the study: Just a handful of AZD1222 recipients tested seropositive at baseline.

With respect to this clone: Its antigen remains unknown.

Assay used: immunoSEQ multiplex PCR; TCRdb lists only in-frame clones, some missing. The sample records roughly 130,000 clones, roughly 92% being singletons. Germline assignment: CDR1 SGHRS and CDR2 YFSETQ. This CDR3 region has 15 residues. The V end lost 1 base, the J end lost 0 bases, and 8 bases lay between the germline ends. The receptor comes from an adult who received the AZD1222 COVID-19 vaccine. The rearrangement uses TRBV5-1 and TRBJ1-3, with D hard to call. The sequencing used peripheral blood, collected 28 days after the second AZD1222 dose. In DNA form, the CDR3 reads TGCGCCAGCAGCTTGAGTCCATCCTCTGGAAACACCATATATTTT. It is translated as CASSLSPSSGNTIYF.